The rows below give T cell receptor beta chains drawn from one sample of a study of shared clonotypes between healthy human individuals. The assay was immunoSEQ multiplex PCR, and TCRdb's table has in-frame clones only and misses some. The sample includes millions of clones, over 85% of them seen just once. Sample: naive CD8+ T cells sorted from blood. These receptors were taken from a man younger than 35 in good health. The CDR3 runs from the conserved cysteine through the conserved F or W. D genes are given only for firm matches. Not all rows give a size; the values are once, few, many and, for expanded clones, a class.

>TRBV4-1|NA|TRBD2|TRBJ2-3
CASSQMASGYTDTQYF
TGCGCCAGCAGCCAAATGGCTAGCGGGTACACAGATACGCAGTATTTT
>TRBV4-1|NA|NA|TRBJ2-2
CASSQEGMLAGELFF
TGCGCCAGCAGCCAAGAGGGCATGTTGGCCGGGGAGCTGTTTTTT
>TRBV13|NA|TRBD2|TRBJ2-3
CASYQRGGQSTDTQYF
TGTGCCAGCTACCAACGGGGGGGCCAGAGCACAGATACGCAGTATTTT
>TRBV11-3|NA|NA|TRBJ1-1
CARKWGPLMNTEAFF
TGTGCCAGGAAGTGGGGCCCACTGATGAACACTGAAGCTTTCTTT
>TRBV4-3|NA|TRBD1|TRBJ1-2
CASSLTGTGIDYGYTF
TGCGCCAGCAGCCTCACGGGGACAGGGATAGACTATGGCTACACCTTC
>TRBV5-6|NA|NA|TRBJ1-6
CASSFQGNSPLHF
TGTGCCAGCAGCTTCCAGGGGAATTCACCCCTCCACTTT
>TRBV11-2|NA|NA|TRBJ1-1
CASSRSGSPEAFF
TGTGCCAGCAGCCGGAGCGGGTCCCCTGAAGCTTTCTTT
>TRBV7-9|once|NA|TRBJ2-7
CASSPGAESSYEQYF
TGTGCCAGCAGCCCCGGGGCAGAGAGCTCCTACGAGCAGTACTTC
>TRBV5-4|NA|TRBD1|TRBJ2-1
CASSLGTGNNEQFF
TGTGCCAGCAGCTTGGGGACAGGGAACAATGAGCAGTTCTTC
>TRBV5-6|once|NA|TRBJ1-1
CASSLGNSAEAFF
TGTGCCAGCAGCTTGGGGAATTCCGCTGAAGCTTTCTTT
>TRBV19|NA|NA|TRBJ2-4
CASSITAEGSIQYF
TGTGCCAGTAGTATAACCGCGGAGGGGAGCATTCAGTACTTC
>TRBV5-6|NA|NA|TRBJ2-1
CASSLQQGVPYNEQFF
TGTGCCAGCAGCTTGCAACAGGGCGTTCCCTACAATGAGCAGTTCTTC
>TRBV7-9|NA|NA|TRBJ1-1
CASSLRQGANTEAFF
TGTGCCAGCAGCTTGAGACAAGGGGCAAACACTGAAGCTTTCTTT
>TRBV27|NA|NA|TRBJ2-1
CASSLGGSNEQFF
TGTGCCAGCAGCTTGGGGGGTAGCAATGAGCAGTTCTTC
>TRBV27|NA|NA|TRBJ1-6
CASTIQGANSPLHF
TGTGCCAGCACGATACAGGGAGCTAATTCACCCCTCCACTTT
>TRBV30|once|NA|TRBJ1-1
CAHGWGNTEAFF
TGTGCCCACGGGTGGGGGAACACTGAAGCTTTCTTT
>TRBV7-2|NA|TRBD1|TRBJ1-4
CASSDYGTGQIVSPFF
TGTGCCAGCAGCGACTACGGGACAGGGCAAATCGTGAGTCCGTTTTTT
>TRBV10-3|NA|NA|TRBJ1-1
CAIRIETNTEAFF
TGTGCCATCAGGATTGAGACAAACACTGAAGCTTTCTTT
>TRBV20-1|NA|NA|TRBJ2-1
CSARVGGEQFF
TGCAGTGCTAGAGTGGGAGGAGAGCAGTTCTTC
>TRBV2|few|NA|TRBJ1-4
CASAGGATNEKLFF
TGTGCCAGCGCCGGGGGCGCAACTAATGAAAAACTGTTTTTT
>TRBV4-1|NA|NA|TRBJ2-7
CASSPSRGATGEQYF
TGCGCCAGCAGCCCCTCTAGGGGGGCGACGGGCGAGCAGTACTTC
>TRBV5-1|NA|TRBD2|TRBJ2-1
CASSWVASGDNEQFF
TGCGCCAGCAGCTGGGTGGCTAGCGGAGACAATGAGCAGTTCTTC
>TRBV18|NA|NA|TRBJ2-7
CASSPQQGPDHYEQYF
TGTGCCAGCTCACCTCAACAGGGCCCCGACCATTACGAGCAGTACTTC